Sequencing of this T cell receptor beta chain was carried out in a study of T cell clusters in autoimmune cytopenias (dated by TCRdb to about 2019). Describing the broader study: The median TRB sequencing depth was 50,000 to 60,000 reads per sample, and the median number of distinct TRB clonotypes was around 2,300 per sample. Peripheral blood TRB and IGH repertoires were sequenced in autoimmune cytopenia patients at active disease and during treatment follow-up, alongside healthy, CLL and autoimmune hepatitis controls. The goal of the study was to find out whether patients with autoimmune cytopenia have a disease-specific immune repertoire signature that could be used as a blood-based biomarker. Findings and caveats that apply to the study as a whole: The T cell clusters were defined only in silico, and the functional role of the clusters still needed to be validated experimentally. Healthy donors had almost three times as many exclusive TRB clusters as active autoimmune hepatitis patients, a finding consistent with an autoimmunity-wide signature. A lack of physiological T cell clusters in primary autoimmune cytopenia patients was suggested by GLIPH, as 51 clusters were found to be exclusive to healthy donors versus under 20 exclusive to patients. The TRB repertoire shifts, including less even repertoires in secondary cytopenia and CLL, mostly reflected lymphoma bias and not autoimmunity. In the comparison of secondary cytopenia with CLL, no cluster-lack signature showed up, apparently because the dominant lymphoma-associated repertoire masked the signature.

No count is logged; frequency rates this clonotype as medium-sized (0.01 to 0.1%). It has no known antigen specificity. TRB amplification used around 260 ng of peripheral blood genomic DNA, around 40,000 genome equivalents, per sample. To amplify TRB rearrangements, a touch-down multiplex PCR protocol was run with the TRB-A and TRB-B primer pools combined in a single tube. Illumina adapters and sample indices were added to the amplicons through two consecutive PCR reactions performed with Phusion HS II polymerase. The amplicons were purified from gel with the NucleoSpin Gel and PCR Clean-up kit, after which the amplicons were quantified by Qubit and checked for quality on an Agilent 2100 Bioanalyzer. Libraries were sequenced on an Illumina MiSeq using 600-cycle, single-indexed, paired-end runs. Per the source publication's procedure: MiXCR version 2.1.12, together with the default MiXCR reference library, was used to align and assemble the TRB reads. A clone was defined by each unique CDR3 nucleotide sequence, and the analysis included only productive sequences supported by at least two reads. To assess repertoire diversity, an R script computed alpha-parameterized diversity profiles (alpha 0 to 5), which included the Shannon (alpha 1) and Simpson (alpha 2) indices. The tcR package was used to compute combinatorial TRB VJ usage, which was then compared between cohorts by principal component analysis with ade4. Using GLIPH, TCRbeta CDR3s were clustered on pairs of cohorts matched for age and read depth, and a Wilcoxon test was used to compare cluster frequencies. Reads reprocessed by TCRdb are summarized as one entry per CDR3 protein sequence, and DNA is absent. None of the V and J calls come from the authors' own analysis; TCRdb made them. The sample table holds around 9,500 distinct CDR3 sequences. The biggest ten clones account for around a tenth of the sample.

This receptor was obtained from a human donor with an autoimmune cytopenia or autoimmune hepatitis (not recorded which). Specimen: peripheral blood.

The CDR3 protein is CASSPPGTTGELFF. The sequence is built from TRBV18 and TRBJ2-2. CDR1 and CDR2, per the germline V gene, are KGHSH and LQKENI. Counted from cysteine to phenylalanine, this CDR3 has 14 amino acids. No coding sequence is recorded.